This is a list of T cell receptor beta chains from one sample in a study of vaccination and CD4 T cells after COVID-19. For these TCRs, the target antigens are not known. TCRdb ran MiXCR on the PCR reads and lists one entry per CDR3 protein. The sample lists around 8,000 distinct CDR3 sequences, about 31% occurring once. Sequenced material: CD4+ T cells from blood, cultured in vitro. The receptors shown here come from a human donor in good health. Each CDR3 is given with its conserved first and last residue. D genes are given only for firm matches. Part of the rows lack a size; the others show once, few, many or a class for expanded clones.

D gene: -
clone size: few
J gene: TRBJ1-6
V gene: TRBV28
CDR3 DNA: TGTGCCAGCCTAAAGCAAGTACAGGGCCCCTTAGGGTATTCACCCCTCCACTTT
CDR3 protein: CASLKQVQGPLGYSPLHF

D gene: -
clone size: -
J gene: TRBJ1-2
V gene: TRBV7-8
CDR3 DNA: TGTGCCAGCAGCTTAGCGTTAGGGACCTATGGCTACACCTTC
CDR3 protein: CASSLALGTYGYTF

D gene: -
clone size: -
J gene: TRBJ1-6
V gene: TRBV20-1
CDR3 DNA: TGCAGTTTCAAGAGGATGGTGGGTAATTCACCCCTCCACTTT
CDR3 protein: CSFKRMVGNSPLHF

D gene: -
clone size: -
J gene: TRBJ1-2
V gene: TRBV6-2/TRBV6-3
CDR3 DNA: TGTGCCAGCAGTTACCCCGGGCGACTATGGAGTGGCTACACCTTC
CDR3 protein: CASSYPGRLWSGYTF

D gene: -
clone size: few
J gene: TRBJ1-5
V gene: TRBV7-2
CDR3 DNA: TGTGCCAGCAGCTTTGACCCTGGACAGCCCGTTATATATCAGCCCCAGCATTTT
CDR3 protein: CASSFDPGQPVIYQPQHF

D gene: -
clone size: few
J gene: TRBJ2-5
V gene: TRBV24-1
CDR3 DNA: TGTGCCACCAGTGATTTTTGGGGATCCCGGGGGCAAGAGACCCAGTACTTC
CDR3 protein: CATSDFWGSRGQETQYF

D gene: -
clone size: few
J gene: TRBJ1-2
V gene: TRBV5-5
CDR3 DNA: TGTGCCAGCAGCTTCATCAGGGCGGGGGACTATGGCTACACCTTC
CDR3 protein: CASSFIRAGDYGYTF

D gene: TRBD1
clone size: few
J gene: TRBJ2-5
V gene: TRBV28
CDR3 DNA: TGTGCCAGCAGTAAACAGGGGGCAGAGACCCAGTACTTC
CDR3 protein: CASSKQGAETQYF

D gene: TRBD1
clone size: -
J gene: TRBJ2-2
V gene: TRBV28
CDR3 DNA: TGTGCCAGCAGTATAACAGGGGACACCGGGGAGCTGTTTTTT
CDR3 protein: CASSITGDTGELFF

D gene: TRBD1
clone size: -
J gene: TRBJ1-1
V gene: TRBV9
CDR3 DNA: TGTGCCAGCAGCGGACAGGGAGTCACTGAAGCTTTCTTT
CDR3 protein: CASSGQGVTEAFF

D gene: -
clone size: -
J gene: TRBJ1-5
V gene: TRBV19
CDR3 DNA: TGTGCCAGTAGTATAGTGGGTCTCAGCAATCAGCCCCAGCATTTT
CDR3 protein: CASSIVGLSNQPQHF

D gene: -
clone size: -
J gene: TRBJ1-2
V gene: TRBV20-1
CDR3 DNA: TGCAGTGCTAGGGGTCGGGGGGACTCCTATGGCTACACCTTC
CDR3 protein: CSARGRGDSYGYTF

D gene: -
clone size: few
J gene: TRBJ2-5
V gene: TRBV7-9
CDR3 DNA: TGTGCCAGCAGCCCCGGGGCAGGGAAAGAGACCCAGTACTTC
CDR3 protein: CASSPGAGKETQYF

D gene: -
clone size: -
J gene: TRBJ2-3
V gene: TRBV7-3
CDR3 DNA: TGTGCCAGCAGCCCGGGTGTAGTAGATACGCAGTATTTT
CDR3 protein: CASSPGVVDTQYF

D gene: -
clone size: -
J gene: TRBJ1-1
V gene: TRBV27
CDR3 DNA: TGTGCCAGCAGCCGACGGACAGAGGTCACTGAAGCTTTCTTT
CDR3 protein: CASSRRTEVTEAFF

D gene: TRBD2
clone size: -
J gene: TRBJ2-5
V gene: TRBV19
CDR3 DNA: TGTGCCAGTAGTTCCATTCGGACTAGCGGGAGTAACCAGACCCAGTACTTC
CDR3 protein: CASSSIRTSGSNQTQYF